This T cell receptor beta chain stems from a study of blood T cell repertoires in COVID-19. Study background: PBMCs, B-cell-depleted T cells, or T cells were the source of the cDNA or gDNA that made up the material.

Seattle's cohort entered during active infection and was followed longitudinally. Original methodology: Using reference gene primer amplification, nucleated cell counts were estimated. Sequencing used immunoSEQ multiplex PCR; TCRdb keeps in-frame clones, though not all of them. The V and J calls and clone size are taken from that table; D and trimming were inferred from the DNA. The sample holds 150,000 or so clones, 79% seen once. This clone was recorded a few times. This receptor was identified in a woman aged 55 to 70 with COVID-19, enrolled during active disease. The sequenced sample consisted of peripheral blood.

This CDR3 reads CASRGALNTGELFF. In nucleotides, the CDR3 is TGTGCCAGCAGGGGGGCGCTTAACACCGGGGAGCTGTTTTTT. This chain joins TRBV28 and TRBJ2-2; D is possibly TRBD1 (6 bases). V shed 6 bases and J shed 2 bases, with 10 bases lying between them. In germline, CDR1 is MDHEN, CDR2 SYDVKM. The CDR3 contains 14 residues.